One and the same sample provided the 12 T cell receptor beta chains below, sequenced in a study of shared clonotypes between healthy human individuals. Method: immunoSEQ multiplex PCR; TCRdb's copy keeps in-frame clones and lacks some. The sample shows 450,000 to 500,000 clones, roughly 80% of them seen only once. Sequenced: PBMCs. Receptors were obtained from a woman aged 35 to 49 in good health. Some clones in this sample may be carry-over from other donors' samples.

Concerning this clone: A far larger clone is one base from this, pointing to a likely read error. The genes are TRBV27 and TRBJ2-5, with a tentative D call TRBD2 (5 bases). Trimming took off 6 bases at V and 5 bases at J, with 22 bases between the two ends. The CDR3 runs to 16 residues. Germline CDR1 is MNHEY and CDR2 is SMNVEV (reference sequence). CDR3 residues: CASRFEPREIQETQYF. CDR3 DNA sequence: TGTGCCAGCAGATTCGAGCCGAGGGAGATCCAGGAGACCCAGTACTTC.

The V and J genes are TRBV5-1 and TRBJ1-5; D possibly corresponds to TRBD1 (6 bases). There are 15 residues in the CDR3. The germline gives CDR1 SGHRS, CDR2 YFSETQ. V was shortened by 2 bases and J by 4 bases, with 13 bases between the two germline ends. CDR3 DNA sequence: TGCGCCAGCAGCTTAGGAACAGGGCAAAATCAGCCCCAGCATTTT. This gives the protein CASSLGTGQNQPQHF. Based on the CDR3 plus reference TRBV5-1 and TRBJ1-5, the full variable domain is KAGVTQTPRYLIKTRGQQVTLSCSPISGHRSVSWYQQTPGQGLQFLFEYFSETQRNKGNFPGRFSGRQFSNSRSEMNVSTLELGDSALYLCASSLGTGQNQPQHFGDGTRLSIL.

This clone was counted a single time. Here the CDR3 reads CSFMGSEAFF. CDR3 sequence (DNA): TGCAGCTTCATGGGAAGTGAAGCTTTCTTT. The chain carries TRBV29-1 and TRBJ1-1; D remains ambiguous. V lost 8 bases and J lost 7, with 11 bases in between. The CDR3 sequence is 10 residues long. The germline V gene has CDR1 SQVTM and CDR2 ANQGSEA.

The chain joins TRBV7-8 to TRBJ1-2; no firm D call. The CDR3 extends over 14 amino acids. From germline, CDR1 is SGHVS and CDR2 FQNEAQ. V dropped 3 bases and J dropped 2 bases, with 10 bases sitting between them. In nucleotides, the CDR3 is TGTGCCAGCAGCTTTAACCTTAGGAACTATGGCTACACCTTC. This gives the protein CASSFNLRNYGYTF.

With respect to this clone: A far larger clone is one nucleotide away, so this likely arose from a read error. The chain uses TRBV27 and TRBJ1-1; tentative D call: TRBD1 (5 bases). Trimming took off 4 bases at V and 7 bases at J, with 16 bases between the two ends. Germline assignment: CDR1 MNHEY and CDR2 SMNVEV (reference sequence). CDR3 length: 14 residues. CDR3 amino acids: CASSCDSPEGEAFF. For the CDR3, the DNA is TGTGCCAGCAGTTGTGACAGCCCTGAGGGTGAAGCTTTCTTT.

The chain recombines TRBV28 with TRBJ2-3, with 8 bases aligning to TRBD2. The CDR3 has 14 amino acids. After removal of 7 bases from V and 4 bases from J, the junction contained 7 bases not matched to a gene. The germline V gene has CDR1 MDHEN and CDR2 SYDVKM. The CDR3 is CASNESGSSDTQYF. The CDR3 DNA reads TGTGCCAGCAACGAGAGCGGGAGCTCAGATACGCAGTATTTT.

The chain employs TRBV18 and TRBJ1-2, with D maybe TRBD1 (5 bases). The CDR3 has 16 amino acids. V was pared by 4 bases and J by 0 bases, with 15 bases between. Germline values: CDR1 KGHSH, CDR2 LQKENI. The CDR3 coding sequence is TGTGCCAGCTCACGACTACAGGACTTAGCTAACTATGGCTACACCTTC. Protein: CASSRLQDLANYGYTF.

V and J are TRBV27 and TRBJ1-5; D gene ambiguous. The germline CDR1 and CDR2 sequences are MNHEY and SMNVEV (reference sequence). Trimming took off 3 bases at V and 5 bases at J, with 11 bases between the two ends. The CDR3 is 14 amino acids. This CDR3 reads CASSLREGDQPQHF. Here the CDR3 DNA reads TGTGCCAGCAGTTTGCGGGAGGGAGATCAGCCCCAGCATTTT.

The chain links TRBV5-4 to TRBJ2-5; 8 bases match TRBD1. Germline V lookup: CDR1 SGHNT, CDR2 YYREEE (reference sequence). This CDR3 spans 15 amino acids. The V and J ends lost 2 bases and 5 bases, in that order; junction bases with no gene match: 8. The CDR3 protein is CASSFRQGIWETQYF. Written as DNA, the CDR3 is TGTGCCAGCAGCTTTAGACAGGGGATTTGGGAGACCCAGTACTTC. The complete variable domain, with remaining parts taken from reference TRBV5-4 and TRBJ2-5, reads ETGVTQSPTHLIKTRGQQVTLRCSSQSGHNTVSWYQQALGQGPQFIFQYYREEENGRGNFPPRFSGLQFPNYSSELNVNALELDDSALYLCASSFRQGIWETQYFGPGTRLLVL.

Concerning this clone: A far bigger clonotype differs at one base, so this is likely a read error. The same CDR3 is also encoded by other DNA sequences in this sample. This chain joins TRBV6-1 and TRBJ1-1, with D possibly matching TRBD1 (6 bases). The CDR3 consists of 15 residues. Germline V gene lookup returns CDR1 MNHNS and CDR2 SASEGT. The CDR3 reads CASSVGMTGSTEAFF. CDR3 coding DNA: TGTGCCAGCAGTGTTGGGATGACAGGTTCGACTGAAGCCTTCTTT.

The CDR3: CASSLAGRYGYTF. CDR3 nucleotide sequence: TGTGCCAGCAGCTTGGCAGGGCGCTATGGCTACACCTTC. The chain has TRBV11-2 and TRBJ1-2; the D gene is possibly TRBD1 (5 bases). Germline CDR1 SGHAT, CDR2 FQNNGV. This CDR3 has 13 residues. Trimming stripped 3 bases from V and 4 bases from J, with 9 bases between.

The chain carries TRBV6-5 and TRBJ1-1; no firm D call. The V gene lost 7 bases and the J gene lost 4 bases, with 13 bases spanning the gap. CDR1 and CDR2 (germline): MNHEY, SVGAGI. This CDR3 comprises 13 residues. CDR3 amino acids: CASTIGRGTEAFF. The CDR3 nucleotides are TGTGCCAGCACCATAGGACGGGGCACTGAAGCTTTCTTT.